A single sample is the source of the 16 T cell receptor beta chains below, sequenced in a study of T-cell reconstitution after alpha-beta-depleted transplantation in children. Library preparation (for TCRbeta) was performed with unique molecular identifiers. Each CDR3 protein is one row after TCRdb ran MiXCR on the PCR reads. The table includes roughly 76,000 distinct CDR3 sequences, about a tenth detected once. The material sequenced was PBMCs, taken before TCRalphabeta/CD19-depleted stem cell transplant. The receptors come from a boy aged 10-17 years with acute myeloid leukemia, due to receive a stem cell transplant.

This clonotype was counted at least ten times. The CDR3 sequence: CASSQEGQVNSPLHF. The DNA of the CDR3 is TGTGCCAGCAGCCAAGAGGGACAGGTTAATTCACCCCTCCACTTT. J is TRBJ1-6 and V is TRBV4-2, with 8 nucleotides matching TRBD1. The V gene end was trimmed by 0 bases and the J gene end by 6 bases; junction bases not matched to a gene: 1. Germline CDR1 LGHNA, CDR2 YNFKEQ. The CDR3 has 15 residues.

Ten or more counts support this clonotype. In nucleotides, the CDR3 is TGCAGTGCCCCCATGAAACGGGAGACTTTCACAGATACGCAGTATTTT. Its protein product is CSAPMKRETFTDTQYF. The rearrangement uses TRBV20-1 and TRBJ2-3; weak D call: TRBD2 (6 bases). Between the trimmed V and J ends, which lost 6 bases and 2 bases, there was a span of 21 bases. In germline, CDR1 is DFQATT, CDR2 SNEGSKA (reference sequence). This CDR3 spans 16 amino acids.

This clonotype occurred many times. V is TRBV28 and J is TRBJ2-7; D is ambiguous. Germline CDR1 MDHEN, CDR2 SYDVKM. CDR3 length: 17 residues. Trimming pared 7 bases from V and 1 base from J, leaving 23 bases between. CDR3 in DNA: TGTGCCAGCACCCTTGAGAGAAACGGGCAGTCTTCCTACGAGCAGTACTTC. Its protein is CASTLERNGQSSYEQYF.

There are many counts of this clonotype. The CDR3 DNA reads as TGTGCCAGCAGCTTAGGGGGGGCCTCCTACAATGAGCAGTTCTTC. It translates to CASSLGGASYNEQFF. The chain recombines TRBV7-9 with TRBJ2-1, with D tentatively TRBD1 or TRBD2 (6 bases each). The ends were cut back, 1 base at V and 0 bases at J, with 7 bases in the middle. From germline, CDR1 is SEHNR and CDR2 FQNEAQ (reference sequence). This CDR3 spans 15 amino acids.

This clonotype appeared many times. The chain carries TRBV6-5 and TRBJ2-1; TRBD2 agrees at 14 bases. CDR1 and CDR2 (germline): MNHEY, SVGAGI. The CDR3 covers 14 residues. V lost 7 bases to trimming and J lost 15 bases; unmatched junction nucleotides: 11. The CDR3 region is CASIPPGLAGDWFF. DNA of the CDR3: TGTGCCAGCATCCCGCCGGGACTAGCGGGAGACTGGTTCTTC.

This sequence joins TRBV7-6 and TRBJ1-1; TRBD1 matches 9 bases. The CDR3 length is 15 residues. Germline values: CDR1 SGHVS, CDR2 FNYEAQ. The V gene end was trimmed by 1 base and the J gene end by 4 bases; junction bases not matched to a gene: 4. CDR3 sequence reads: CASSLEDRGGTEAFF. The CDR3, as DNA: TGTGCCAGCAGCTTAGAAGACAGGGGGGGCACTGAAGCTTTCTTT.

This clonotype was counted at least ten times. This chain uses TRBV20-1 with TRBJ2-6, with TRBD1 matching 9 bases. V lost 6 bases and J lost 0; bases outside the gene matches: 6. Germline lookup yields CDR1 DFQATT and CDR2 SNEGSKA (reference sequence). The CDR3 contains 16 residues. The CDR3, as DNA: TGCAGTGCAAGGACAGGGGAAACCTCTGGGGCCAACGTCCTGACTTTC. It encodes CSARTGETSGANVLTF.

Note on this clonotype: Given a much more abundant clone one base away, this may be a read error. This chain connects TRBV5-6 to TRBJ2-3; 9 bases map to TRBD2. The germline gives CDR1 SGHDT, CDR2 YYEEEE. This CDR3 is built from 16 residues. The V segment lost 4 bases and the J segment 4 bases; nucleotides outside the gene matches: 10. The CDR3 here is CASSPPASGASDTQYF. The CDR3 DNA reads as TGTGCCAGCAGCCCGCCGGCTAGCGGGGCGTCAGATACGCAGTATTTT. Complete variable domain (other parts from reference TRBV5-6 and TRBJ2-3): DAGVTQSPTHLIKTRGQQVTLRCSPKSGHDTVSWYQQALGQGPQFIFQYYEEEERQRGNFPDRFSGHQFPNYSSELNVNALLLGDSALYLCASSPPASGASDTQYFGPGTRLTVL.

The DNA for the CDR3 is TGTGCCAGCTCACCACCAGGGACTAATGAAAAACTGTTTTTT. Translating it yields CASSPPGTNEKLFF. The chain recombines TRBV18 with TRBJ1-4; D remains ambiguous. Germline-derived CDR1 and CDR2 are KGHSH and LQKENI. The CDR3 consists of 14 residues. V lost 0 bases and J lost 2, with 4 bases in between.

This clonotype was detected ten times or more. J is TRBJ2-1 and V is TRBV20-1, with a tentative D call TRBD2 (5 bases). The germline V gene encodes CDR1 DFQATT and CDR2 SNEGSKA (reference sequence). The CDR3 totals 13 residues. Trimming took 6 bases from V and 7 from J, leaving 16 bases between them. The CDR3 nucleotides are TGCAGTGCCCCCAGATCCACGGGAAATGAGCAGTTCTTC. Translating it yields CSAPRSTGNEQFF.

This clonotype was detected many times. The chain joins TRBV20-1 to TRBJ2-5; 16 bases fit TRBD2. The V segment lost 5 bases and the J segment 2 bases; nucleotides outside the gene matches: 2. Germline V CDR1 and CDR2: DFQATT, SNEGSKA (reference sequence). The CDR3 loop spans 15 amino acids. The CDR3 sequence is CSAPGLAGGQETQYF. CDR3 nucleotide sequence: TGCAGTGCTCCGGGACTAGCGGGGGGGCAAGAGACCCAGTACTTC.

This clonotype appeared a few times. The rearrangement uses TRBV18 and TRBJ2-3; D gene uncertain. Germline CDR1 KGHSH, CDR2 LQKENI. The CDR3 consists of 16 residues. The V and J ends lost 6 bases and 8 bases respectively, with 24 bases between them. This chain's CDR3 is CASSPRGISQIGTQYF. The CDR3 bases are TGTGCCAGCTCTCCCCGAGGAATCTCCCAAATTGGTACGCAGTATTTT.

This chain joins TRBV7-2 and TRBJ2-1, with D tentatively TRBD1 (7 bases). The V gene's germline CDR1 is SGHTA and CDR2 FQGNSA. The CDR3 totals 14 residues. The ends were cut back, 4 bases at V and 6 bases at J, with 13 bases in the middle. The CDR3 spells CASSWYRGGNEQFF. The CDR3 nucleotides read TGTGCCAGCAGCTGGTACAGGGGAGGCAATGAGCAGTTCTTC.

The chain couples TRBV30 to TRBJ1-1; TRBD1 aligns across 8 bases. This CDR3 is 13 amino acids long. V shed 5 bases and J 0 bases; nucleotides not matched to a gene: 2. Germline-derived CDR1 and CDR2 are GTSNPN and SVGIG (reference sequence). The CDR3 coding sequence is TGTGCCTGGGCGACAGGGGTGAACACTGAAGCTTTCTTT. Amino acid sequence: CAWATGVNTEAFF. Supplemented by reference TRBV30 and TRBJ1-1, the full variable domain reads SQTIHQWPATLVQPVGSPLSLECTVEGTSNPNLYWYRQAAGRGLQLLFYSVGIGQISSEVPQNLSASRPQDRQFILSSKKLLLSDSGFYLCAWATGVNTEAFFGQGTRLTVV.

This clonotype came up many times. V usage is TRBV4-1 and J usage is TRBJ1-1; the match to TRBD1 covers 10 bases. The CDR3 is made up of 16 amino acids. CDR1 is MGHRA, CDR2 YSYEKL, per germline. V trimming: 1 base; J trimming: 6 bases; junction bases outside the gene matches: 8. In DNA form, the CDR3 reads TGCGCCAGCAGCCAAGGGGGACAGGGGAGGAGTGCTGAAGCTTTCTTT. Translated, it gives CASSQGGQGRSAEAFF.

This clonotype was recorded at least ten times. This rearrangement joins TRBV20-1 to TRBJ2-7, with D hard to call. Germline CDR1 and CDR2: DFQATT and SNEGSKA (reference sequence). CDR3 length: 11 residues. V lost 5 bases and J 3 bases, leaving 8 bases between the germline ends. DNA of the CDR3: TGCAGTGCTTATACAAGCTACGAGCAGTACTTC. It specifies CSAYTSYEQYF.